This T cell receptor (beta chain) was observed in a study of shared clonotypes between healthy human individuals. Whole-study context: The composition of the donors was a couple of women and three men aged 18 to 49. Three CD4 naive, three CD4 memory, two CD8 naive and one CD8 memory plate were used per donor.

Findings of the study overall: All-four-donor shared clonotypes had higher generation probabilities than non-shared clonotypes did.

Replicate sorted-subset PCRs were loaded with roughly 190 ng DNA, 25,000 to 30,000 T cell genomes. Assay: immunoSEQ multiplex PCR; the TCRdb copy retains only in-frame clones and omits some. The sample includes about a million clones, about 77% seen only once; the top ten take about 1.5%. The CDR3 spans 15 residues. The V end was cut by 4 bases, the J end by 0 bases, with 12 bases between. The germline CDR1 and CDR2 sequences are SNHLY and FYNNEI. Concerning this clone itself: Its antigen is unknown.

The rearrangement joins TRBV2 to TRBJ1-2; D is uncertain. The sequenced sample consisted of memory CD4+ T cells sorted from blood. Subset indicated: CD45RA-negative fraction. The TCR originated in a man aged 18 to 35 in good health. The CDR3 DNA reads TGTGCCAGCAGTGCGGTGAGGTCGACTAACTATGGCTACACCTTC. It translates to CASSAVRSTNYGYTF.